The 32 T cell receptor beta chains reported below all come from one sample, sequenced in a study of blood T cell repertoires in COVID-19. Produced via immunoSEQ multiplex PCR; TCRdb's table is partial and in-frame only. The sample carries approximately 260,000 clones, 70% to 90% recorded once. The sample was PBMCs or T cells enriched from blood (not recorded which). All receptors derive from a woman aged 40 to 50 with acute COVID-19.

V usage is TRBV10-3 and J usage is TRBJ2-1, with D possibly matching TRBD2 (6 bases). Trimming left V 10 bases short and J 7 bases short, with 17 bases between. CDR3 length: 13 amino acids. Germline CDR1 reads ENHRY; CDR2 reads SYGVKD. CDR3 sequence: CATASGGRNEQFF. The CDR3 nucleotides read TGTGCCACCGCATCTGGGGGGAGGAATGAGCAGTTCTTC.

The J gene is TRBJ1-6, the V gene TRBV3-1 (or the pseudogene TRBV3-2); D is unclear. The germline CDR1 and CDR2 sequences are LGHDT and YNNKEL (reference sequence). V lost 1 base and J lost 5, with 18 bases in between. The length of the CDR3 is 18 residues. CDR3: CASSQVGPKLRNNSPLHF. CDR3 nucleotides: TGTGCCAGCAGCCAAGTTGGGCCAAAGCTCAGGAATAATTCACCCCTCCACTTT.

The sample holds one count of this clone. The CDR3 here is CASSRSGTTSYEQYF. The CDR3 coding sequence is TGTGCCAGTAGTAGGAGCGGGACAACCTCCTACGAGCAGTACTTC. This chain uses TRBV19 with TRBJ2-7, with D possibly matching TRBD2 (7 bases). This CDR3 spans 15 amino acids. Trimming removed 4 bases at V and 0 bases at J, with 13 bases between. The germline gives CDR1 LNHDA, CDR2 SQIVND (reference sequence).

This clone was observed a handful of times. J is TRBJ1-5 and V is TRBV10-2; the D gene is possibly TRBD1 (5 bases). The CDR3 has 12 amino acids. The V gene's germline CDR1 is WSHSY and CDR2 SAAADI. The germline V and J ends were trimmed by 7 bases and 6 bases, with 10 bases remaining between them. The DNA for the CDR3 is TGCGCCAGCACCTACAGGTTTCAGCCCCAGCATTTT. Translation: CASTYRFQPQHF.

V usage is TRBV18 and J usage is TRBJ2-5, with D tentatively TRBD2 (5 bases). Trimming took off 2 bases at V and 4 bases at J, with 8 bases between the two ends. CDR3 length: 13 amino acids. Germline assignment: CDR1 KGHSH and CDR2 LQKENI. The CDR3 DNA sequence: TGTGCCAGCTCACCAGAGGGAGTAGAGACCCAGTACTTC. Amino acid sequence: CASSPEGVETQYF.

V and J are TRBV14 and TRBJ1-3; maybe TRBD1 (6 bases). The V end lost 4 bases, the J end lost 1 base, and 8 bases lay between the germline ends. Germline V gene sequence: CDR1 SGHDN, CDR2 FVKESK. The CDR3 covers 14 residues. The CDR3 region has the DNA TGTGCCAGCAGCCTACAGGGATCTGGAAACACCATATATTTT. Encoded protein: CASSLQGSGNTIYF.

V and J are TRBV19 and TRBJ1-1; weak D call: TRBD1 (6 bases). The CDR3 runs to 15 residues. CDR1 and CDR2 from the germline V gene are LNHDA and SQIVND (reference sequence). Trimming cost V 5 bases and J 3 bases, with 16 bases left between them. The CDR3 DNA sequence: TGTGCCAGTAGTCCCAGACAGGAACAGGACACTGAAGCTTTCTTT. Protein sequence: CASSPRQEQDTEAFF.

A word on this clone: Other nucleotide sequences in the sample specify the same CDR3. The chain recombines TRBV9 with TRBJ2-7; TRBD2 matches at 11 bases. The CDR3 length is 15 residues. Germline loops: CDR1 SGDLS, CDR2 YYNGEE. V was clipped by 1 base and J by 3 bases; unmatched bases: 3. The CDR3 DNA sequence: TGTGCCAGCAGCGTAACCGGGACTAGCGGCTACGAGCAGTACTTC. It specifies CASSVTGTSGYEQYF.

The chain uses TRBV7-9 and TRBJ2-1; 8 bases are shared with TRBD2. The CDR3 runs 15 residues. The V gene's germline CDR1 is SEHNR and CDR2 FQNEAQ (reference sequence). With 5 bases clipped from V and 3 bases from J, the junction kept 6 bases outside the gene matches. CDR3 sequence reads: CASSPRTSRYNEQFF. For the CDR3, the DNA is TGTGCCAGCAGCCCCCGGACTAGCCGCTACAATGAGCAGTTCTTC.

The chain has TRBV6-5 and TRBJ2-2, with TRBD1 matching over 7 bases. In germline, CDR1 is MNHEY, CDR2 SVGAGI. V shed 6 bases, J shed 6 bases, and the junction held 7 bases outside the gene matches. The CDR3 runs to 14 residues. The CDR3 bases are TGTGCCAGCAGCACACACAGGGGCGCCGGGGAGCTGTTTTTT. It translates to CASSTHRGAGELFF.

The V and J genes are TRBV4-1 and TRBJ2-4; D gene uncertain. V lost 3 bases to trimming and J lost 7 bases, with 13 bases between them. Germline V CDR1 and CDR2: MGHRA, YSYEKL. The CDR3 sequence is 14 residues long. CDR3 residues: CASSQAPETNIQYF. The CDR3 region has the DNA TGCGCCAGCAGCCAGGCCCCGGAGACCAACATTCAGTACTTC.

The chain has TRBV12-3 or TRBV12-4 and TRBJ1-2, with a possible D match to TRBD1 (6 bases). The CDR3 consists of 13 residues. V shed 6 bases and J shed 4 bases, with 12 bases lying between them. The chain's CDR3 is CASSPGDTYGYTF. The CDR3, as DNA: TGTGCCAGCAGCCCAGGGGATACCTATGGCTACACCTTC.

CDR3: CASTPGRESSEQYF. CDR3 DNA sequence: TGTGCCAGCACCCCGGGCAGGGAATCTTCCGAGCAGTACTTC. The chain is built from TRBV5-8 and TRBJ2-7, with a weak D call TRBD1 (5 bases). Deletions cut 6 bases from V and 6 bases from J, with 19 bases between. The germline CDR1 and CDR2 sequences are SGHTS and YDEGEE. The CDR3 sequence is 14 residues long.

The CDR3 DNA reads TGTGCCAGCAGCTTGGTAAGCCCAGGCTTTGAGCCCCAGCATTTT. This codes for CASSLVSPGFEPQHF. V is TRBV5-5 and J is TRBJ1-5, with no clear D. Trimming took off 0 bases at V and 8 bases at J, with 15 bases between the two ends. The CDR3 consists of 15 residues. CDR1 and CDR2 from the germline V gene are SGHKS and YYEKEE (reference sequence).

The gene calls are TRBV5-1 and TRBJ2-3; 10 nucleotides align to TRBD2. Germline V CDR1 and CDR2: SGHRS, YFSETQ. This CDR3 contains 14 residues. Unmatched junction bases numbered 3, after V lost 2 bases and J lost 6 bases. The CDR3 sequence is CASSLTSGMDTQYF. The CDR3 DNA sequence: TGCGCCAGCAGCTTAACTAGCGGGATGGATACGCAGTATTTT.

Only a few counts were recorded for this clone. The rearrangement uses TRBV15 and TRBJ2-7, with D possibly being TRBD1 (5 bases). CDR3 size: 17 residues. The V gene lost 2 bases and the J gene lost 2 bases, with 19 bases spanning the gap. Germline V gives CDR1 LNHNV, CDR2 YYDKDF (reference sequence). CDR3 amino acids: CATSRLETRQLPYEQYF. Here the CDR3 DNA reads TGTGCCACCAGCAGACTCGAAACCCGACAGTTACCCTACGAGCAGTACTTC.

CDR3 loop: CASSSGGSSGNTIYF. In DNA form, the CDR3 reads TGTGCCAGCAGTTCGGGCGGGTCCTCTGGAAACACCATATATTTT. The chain uses TRBV6-2 or TRBV6-3 and TRBJ1-3; D ambiguous. The CDR3 contains 15 residues. CDR1 is MNHEY and CDR2 is SVGEGT in the germline V gene. V lost 4 bases and J 0 bases, leaving 10 bases between the germline ends.

The CDR3 DNA follows: TGTGCCAGCAGCTCAGGACTAGCGGGCCGGGAGACCCAGTACTTC. This gives the protein CASSSGLAGRETQYF. The chain couples TRBV11-2 to TRBJ2-5; 11 nucleotides align to TRBD2. CDR1 and CDR2 from the germline V gene are SGHAT and FQNNGV. This CDR3 is built from 15 residues. V was pared by 4 bases and J by 5 bases, with 6 bases of the junction left unmatched.

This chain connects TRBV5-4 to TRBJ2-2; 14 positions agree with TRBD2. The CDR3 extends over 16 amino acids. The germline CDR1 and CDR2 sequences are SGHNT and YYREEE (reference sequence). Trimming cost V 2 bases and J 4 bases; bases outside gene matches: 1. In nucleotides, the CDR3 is TGTGCCAGCAGCTTCGGACTAGCGGGAGGCACCGGGGAGCTGTTTTTT. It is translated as CASSFGLAGGTGELFF.

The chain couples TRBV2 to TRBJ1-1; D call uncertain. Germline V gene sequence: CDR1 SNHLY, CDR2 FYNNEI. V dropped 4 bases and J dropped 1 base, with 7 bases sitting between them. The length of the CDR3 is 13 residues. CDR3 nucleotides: TGTGCCAGCAGTGTTAGCAAGAACACTGAAGCTTTCTTT. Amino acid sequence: CASSVSKNTEAFF. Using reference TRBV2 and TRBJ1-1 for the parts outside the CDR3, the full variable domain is EPEVTQTPSHQVTQMGQEVILRCVPISNHLYFYWYRQILGQKVEFLVSFYNNEISEKSEIFDDQFSVERPDGSNFTLKIRSTKLEDSAMYFCASSVSKNTEAFFGQGTRLTVV.

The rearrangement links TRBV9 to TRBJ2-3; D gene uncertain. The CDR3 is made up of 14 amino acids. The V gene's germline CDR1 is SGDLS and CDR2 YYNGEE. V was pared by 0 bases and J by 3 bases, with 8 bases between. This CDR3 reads CASSVGGLTDTQYF. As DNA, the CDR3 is TGTGCCAGCAGCGTAGGCGGTCTGACAGATACGCAGTATTTT.

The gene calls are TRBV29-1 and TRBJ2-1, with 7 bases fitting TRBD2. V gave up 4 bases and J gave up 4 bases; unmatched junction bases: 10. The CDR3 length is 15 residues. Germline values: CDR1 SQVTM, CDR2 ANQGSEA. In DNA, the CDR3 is TGCAGCGTTGGCCTAGCGGCACCGTCGTACAATGAGCAGTTCTTC. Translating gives CSVGLAAPSYNEQFF.

The CDR3 loop is CASSLKLDTGELFF. The CDR3 nucleotides read TGTGCCAGCAGCTTGAAGCTAGACACCGGGGAGCTGTTTTTT. The chain employs TRBV5-4 and TRBJ2-2; D is ambiguous. Trimming took off 1 base at V and 3 bases at J, with 7 bases between the two ends. Germline V lookup: CDR1 SGHNT, CDR2 YYREEE (reference sequence). This CDR3 has 14 residues.

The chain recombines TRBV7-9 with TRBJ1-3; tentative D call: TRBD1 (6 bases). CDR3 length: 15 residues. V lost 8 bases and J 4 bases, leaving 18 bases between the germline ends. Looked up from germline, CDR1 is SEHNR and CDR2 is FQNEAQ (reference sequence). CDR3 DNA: TGTGCCAGCGGTCAGGGGAATATGAGAGGAAACACCATATATTTT. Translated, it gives CASGQGNMRGNTIYF.

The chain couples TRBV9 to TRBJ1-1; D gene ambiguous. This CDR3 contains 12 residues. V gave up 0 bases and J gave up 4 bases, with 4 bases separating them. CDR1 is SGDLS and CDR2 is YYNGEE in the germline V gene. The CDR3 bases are TGTGCCAGCAGCGTAGACGGCACTGAAGCTTTCTTT. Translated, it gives CASSVDGTEAFF.

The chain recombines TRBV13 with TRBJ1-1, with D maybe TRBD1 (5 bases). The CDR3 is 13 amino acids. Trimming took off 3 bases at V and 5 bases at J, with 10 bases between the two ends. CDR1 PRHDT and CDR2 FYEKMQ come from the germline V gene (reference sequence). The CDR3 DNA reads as TGTGCCAGCAGCTTCTCAGGGCGAACTGAAGCTTTCTTT. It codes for CASSFSGRTEAFF.

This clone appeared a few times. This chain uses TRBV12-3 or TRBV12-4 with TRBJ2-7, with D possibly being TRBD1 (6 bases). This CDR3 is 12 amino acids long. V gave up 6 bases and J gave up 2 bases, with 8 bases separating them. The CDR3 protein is CASSQGTYEQYF. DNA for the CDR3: TGTGCCAGCAGCCAGGGGACCTACGAGCAGTACTTC.

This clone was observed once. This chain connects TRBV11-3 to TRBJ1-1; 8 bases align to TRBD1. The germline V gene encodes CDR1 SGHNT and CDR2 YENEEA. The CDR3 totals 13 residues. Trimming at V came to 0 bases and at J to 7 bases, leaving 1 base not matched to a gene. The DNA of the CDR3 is TGTGCCAGCAGCTTAGATACAGGGGGTGAAGCTTTCTTT. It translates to CASSLDTGGEAFF.

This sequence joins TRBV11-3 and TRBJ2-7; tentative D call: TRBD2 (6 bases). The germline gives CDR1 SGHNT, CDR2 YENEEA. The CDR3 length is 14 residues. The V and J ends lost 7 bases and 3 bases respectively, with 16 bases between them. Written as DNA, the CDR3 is TGTGCCAGCAATCGCGGGACCGAACACTACGAGCAGTACTTC. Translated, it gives CASNRGTEHYEQYF.

Here the CDR3 DNA reads TGTGCCAGTAGTGCTCACAGGGGCCAGAACTATGGCTACACCTTC. It yields the protein CASSAHRGQNYGYTF. The genes are TRBV19 and TRBJ1-2; 7 positions match TRBD1. V gave up 5 bases and J gave up 2 bases; unmatched junction bases: 8. This CDR3 comprises 15 residues. In germline, CDR1 is LNHDA, CDR2 SQIVND (reference sequence).

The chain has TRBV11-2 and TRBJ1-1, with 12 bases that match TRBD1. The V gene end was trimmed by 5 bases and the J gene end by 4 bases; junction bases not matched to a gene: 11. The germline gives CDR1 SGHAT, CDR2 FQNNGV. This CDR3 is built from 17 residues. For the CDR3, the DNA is TGTGCCAGCAGCCGTCCCGGGACAGGGGGCCTCAGCACTGAAGCTTTCTTT. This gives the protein CASSRPGTGGLSTEAFF.

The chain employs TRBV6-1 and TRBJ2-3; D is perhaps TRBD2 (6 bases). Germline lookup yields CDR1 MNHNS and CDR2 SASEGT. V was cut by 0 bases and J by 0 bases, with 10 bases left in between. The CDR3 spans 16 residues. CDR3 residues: CASSEALAASTDTQYF. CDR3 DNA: TGTGCCAGCAGTGAAGCGTTAGCGGCTAGCACAGATACGCAGTATTTT.